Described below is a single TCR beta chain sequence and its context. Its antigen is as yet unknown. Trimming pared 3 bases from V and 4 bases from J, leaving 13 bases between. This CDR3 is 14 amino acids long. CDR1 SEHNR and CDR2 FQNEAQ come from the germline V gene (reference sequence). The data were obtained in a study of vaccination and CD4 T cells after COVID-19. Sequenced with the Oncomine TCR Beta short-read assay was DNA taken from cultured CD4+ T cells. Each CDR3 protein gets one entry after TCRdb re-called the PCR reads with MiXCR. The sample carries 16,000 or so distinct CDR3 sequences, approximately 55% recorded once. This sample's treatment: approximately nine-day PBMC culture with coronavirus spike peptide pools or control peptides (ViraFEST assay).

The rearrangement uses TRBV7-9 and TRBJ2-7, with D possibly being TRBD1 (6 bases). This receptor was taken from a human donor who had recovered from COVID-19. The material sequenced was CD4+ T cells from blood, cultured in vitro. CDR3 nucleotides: TGTGCCAGCAGCTTCAACAGGGATACATACGAGCAGTACTTC. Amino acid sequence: CASSFNRDTYEQYF.